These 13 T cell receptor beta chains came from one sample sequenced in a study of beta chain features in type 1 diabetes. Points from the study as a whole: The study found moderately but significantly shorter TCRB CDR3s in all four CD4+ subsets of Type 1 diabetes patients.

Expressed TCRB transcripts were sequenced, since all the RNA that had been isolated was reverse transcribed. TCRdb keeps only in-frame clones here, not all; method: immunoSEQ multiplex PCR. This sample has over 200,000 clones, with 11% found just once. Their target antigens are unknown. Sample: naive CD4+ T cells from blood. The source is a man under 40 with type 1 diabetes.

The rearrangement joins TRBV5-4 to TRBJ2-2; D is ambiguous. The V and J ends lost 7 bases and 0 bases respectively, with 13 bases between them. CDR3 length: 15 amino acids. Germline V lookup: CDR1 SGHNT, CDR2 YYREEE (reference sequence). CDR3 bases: TGTGCCAGCTCCTCCAGACGGGCGAACACCGGGGAGCTGTTTTTT. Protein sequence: CASSSRRANTGELFF.

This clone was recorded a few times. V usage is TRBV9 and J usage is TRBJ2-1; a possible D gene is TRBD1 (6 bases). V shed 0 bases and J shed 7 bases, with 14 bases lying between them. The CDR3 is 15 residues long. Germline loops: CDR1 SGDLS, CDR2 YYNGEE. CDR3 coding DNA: TGTGCCAGCAGCGTAGTCCCTACTAGGGGGAATGAGCAGTTCTTC. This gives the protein CASSVVPTRGNEQFF.

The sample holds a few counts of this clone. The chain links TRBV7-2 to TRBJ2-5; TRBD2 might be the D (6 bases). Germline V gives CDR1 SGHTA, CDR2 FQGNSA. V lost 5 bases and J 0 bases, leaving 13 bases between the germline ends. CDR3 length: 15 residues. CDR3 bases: TGTGCCAGCAGCCGATTCTCGGGAGACCAAGAGACCCAGTACTTC. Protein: CASSRFSGDQETQYF.

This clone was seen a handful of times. CDR3 nucleotide sequence: TGTGCCAGCAGCCGGCAGGGGGACTACGAGCAGTACTTC. It is translated as CASSRQGDYEQYF. The gene calls are TRBV4-2 and TRBJ2-7; the match to TRBD1 covers 7 bases. There are 13 residues in the CDR3. From germline, CDR1 is LGHNA and CDR2 YNFKEQ. V was clipped by 4 bases and J by 3 bases; unmatched bases: 3.

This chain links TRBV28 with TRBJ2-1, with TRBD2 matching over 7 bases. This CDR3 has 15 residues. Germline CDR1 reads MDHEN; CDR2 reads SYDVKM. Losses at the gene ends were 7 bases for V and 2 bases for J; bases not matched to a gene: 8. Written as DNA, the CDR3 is TGTGCCAGCACTTTGGGGGGGTGGACCTACAATGAGCAGTTCTTC. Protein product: CASTLGGWTYNEQFF.

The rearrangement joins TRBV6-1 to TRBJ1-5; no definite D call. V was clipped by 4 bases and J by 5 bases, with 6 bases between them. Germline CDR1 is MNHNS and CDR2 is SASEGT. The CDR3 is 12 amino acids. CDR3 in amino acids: CASSGLDQPQHF. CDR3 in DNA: TGTGCCAGCAGTGGGCTGGATCAGCCCCAGCATTTT.

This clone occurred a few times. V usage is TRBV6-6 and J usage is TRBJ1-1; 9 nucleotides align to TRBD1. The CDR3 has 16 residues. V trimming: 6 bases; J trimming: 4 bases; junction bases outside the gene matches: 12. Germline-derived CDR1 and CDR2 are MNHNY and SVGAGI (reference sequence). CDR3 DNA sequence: TGTGCCAGCAGAAATACAGGGGGCGAAGGTTTCACTGAAGCTTTCTTT. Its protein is CASRNTGGEGFTEAFF.

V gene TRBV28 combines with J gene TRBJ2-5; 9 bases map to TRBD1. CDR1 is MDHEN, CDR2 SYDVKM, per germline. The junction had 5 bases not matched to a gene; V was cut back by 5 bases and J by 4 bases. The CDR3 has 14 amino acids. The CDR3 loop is CASSPRDRAETQYF. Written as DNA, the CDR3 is TGTGCCAGCAGTCCTAGGGACAGGGCAGAGACCCAGTACTTC.

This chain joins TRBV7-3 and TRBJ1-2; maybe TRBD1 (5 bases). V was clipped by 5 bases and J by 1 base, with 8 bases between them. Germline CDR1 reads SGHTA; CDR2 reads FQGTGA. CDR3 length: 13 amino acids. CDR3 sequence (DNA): TGTGCCAGCAGCAAGGACAATAACTATGGCTACACCTTC. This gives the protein CASSKDNNYGYTF.

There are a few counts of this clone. The CDR3 here is CASSPDSNYGYTF. CDR3 coding DNA: TGTGCCAGCAGCCCCGACAGTAACTATGGCTACACCTTC. This sequence joins TRBV6-5 and TRBJ1-2; TRBD1 is a possible D gene (5 bases). CDR1 and CDR2 (germline): MNHEY, SVGAGI. Trimming cost V 6 bases and J 1 base, with 9 bases left between them. The CDR3 sequence is 13 residues long.

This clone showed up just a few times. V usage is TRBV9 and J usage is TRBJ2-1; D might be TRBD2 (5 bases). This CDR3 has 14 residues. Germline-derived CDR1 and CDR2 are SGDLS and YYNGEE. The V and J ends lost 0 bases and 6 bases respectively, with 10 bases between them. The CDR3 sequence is CASSVVGNPNEQFF. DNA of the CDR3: TGTGCCAGCAGCGTAGTCGGGAATCCCAATGAGCAGTTCTTC.

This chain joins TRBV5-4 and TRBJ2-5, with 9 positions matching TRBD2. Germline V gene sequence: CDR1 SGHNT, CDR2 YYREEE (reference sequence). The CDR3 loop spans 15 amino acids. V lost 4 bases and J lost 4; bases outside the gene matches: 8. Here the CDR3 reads CASSILTSGGETQYF. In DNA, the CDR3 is TGTGCCAGCAGCATTCTGACTAGCGGAGGAGAGACCCAGTACTTC. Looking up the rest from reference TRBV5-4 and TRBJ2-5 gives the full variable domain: ETGVTQSPTHLIKTRGQQVTLRCSSQSGHNTVSWYQQALGQGPQFIFQYYREEENGRGNFPPRFSGLQFPNYSSELNVNALELDDSALYLCASSILTSGGETQYFGPGTRLLVL.

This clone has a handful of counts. The CDR3: CASSSGGYNEQFF. CDR3 nucleotide sequence: TGTGCCAGCAGTTCCGGGGGCTACAATGAGCAGTTCTTC. V gene TRBV7-9 combines with J gene TRBJ2-1; possibly TRBD2 for D (6 bases). With 6 bases removed from V and 3 bases from J, the gap between germline ends came to 9 bases. In germline, CDR1 is SEHNR, CDR2 FQNEAQ (reference sequence). The CDR3 consists of 13 residues. The full variable domain, completed using reference TRBV7-9 and TRBJ2-1, is DTGVSQNPRHKITKRGQNVTFRCDPISEHNRLYWYRQTLGQGPEFLTYFQNEAQLEKSRLLSDRFSAERPKGSFSTLEIQRTEQGDSAMYLCASSSGGYNEQFFGPGTRLTVL.